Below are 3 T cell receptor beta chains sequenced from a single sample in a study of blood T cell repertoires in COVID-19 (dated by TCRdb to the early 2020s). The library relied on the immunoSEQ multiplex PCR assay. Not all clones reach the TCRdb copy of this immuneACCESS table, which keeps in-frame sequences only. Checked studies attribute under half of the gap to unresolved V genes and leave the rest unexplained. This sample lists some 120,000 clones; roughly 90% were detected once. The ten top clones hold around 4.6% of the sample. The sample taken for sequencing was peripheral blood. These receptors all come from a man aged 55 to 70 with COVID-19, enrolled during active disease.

The CDR3 DNA reads as TGTGCCAGCAGCTGGGCTTCGGATACGCAGTATTTT. Its protein is CASSWASDTQYF. The genes are TRBV7-9 and TRBJ2-3; D gene ambiguous. The CDR3 contains 12 residues. V was cut by 4 bases and J by 6 bases, with 8 bases left in between. The germline gives CDR1 SEHNR, CDR2 FQNEAQ (reference sequence).

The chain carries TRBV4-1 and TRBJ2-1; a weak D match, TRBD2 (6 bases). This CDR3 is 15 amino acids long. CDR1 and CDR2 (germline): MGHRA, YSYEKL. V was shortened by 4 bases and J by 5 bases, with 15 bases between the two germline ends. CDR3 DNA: TGCGCCAGCAGCCGCACCCGGGAGACCCACAATGAGCAGTTCTTC. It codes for CASSRTRETHNEQFF.

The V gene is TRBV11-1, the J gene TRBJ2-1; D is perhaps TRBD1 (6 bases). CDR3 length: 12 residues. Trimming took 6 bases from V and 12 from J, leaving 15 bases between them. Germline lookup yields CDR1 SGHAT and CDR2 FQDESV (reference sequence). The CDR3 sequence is CASSIQGMAQFF. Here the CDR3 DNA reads TGTGCCAGCAGTATCCAGGGGATGGCGCAGTTCTTC.